There are many counts of the clone carrying this T cell receptor (beta chain). Antigen unknown. Tregs were sorted as CD4+CD25+CD127-/low cells. Full-length variable regions came from constant-region reverse primers plus semi-nested Nested Universal Primer A PCR. TCRdb itself ran the 5' RACE reads through MiXCR, one entry per CDR3 protein. The sample contains about 55,000 distinct CDR3 sequences, 20% to 25% of which appear only once. Study-level points and caveats: The larger cohort examined one V-J beta rearrangement, not whole repertoires. In terms of TCR gene usage, tumor memory CD4+ T cells clustered together with blood and lymph node memory CD4+ cells, as well as with lymph node naive CD4+ cells.

In germline, CDR1 is SGHRS, CDR2 YFSETQ. Trimming removed 4 bases from V and 4 bases from J, with 15 bases in between. The CDR3 is 14 amino acids. This receptor was obtained from a female donor with breast cancer. The rearrangement links TRBV5-1 to TRBJ2-7; D is uncertain. Sequenced material: tumor-infiltrating Tregs sorted from the breast tumor. CDR3 in DNA: TGCGCCAGCAGCAAGGACCTCCAGGCGTACGAGCAGTACTTC. It translates to CASSKDLQAYEQYF.